The rows below give T cell receptor beta chains drawn from one sample of a study of shared clonotypes between healthy human individuals. Using immunoSEQ multiplex PCR, the repertoire was profiled, and TCRdb retains in-frame clones only, with some absent. The sample records under 600,000 clones, around 78% being singletons. Material for sequencing was PBMCs. The receptors were sampled from a woman aged 35 to 49 in good health. Some clones in this sample may be carry-over from other donors' samples. The CDR3 runs from the conserved cysteine through the conserved F or W. The order of the fields is V gene, clone size, D gene, J gene, CDR3 protein, CDR3 DNA. The D gene is left open where the match is weak. A row's size may be missing; if present it is once, few, many or a size class.

>TRBV6-5|.|.|TRBJ1-1
CASSYNVNTEAFF
TGTGCCAGCAGTTACAACGTGAACACTGAAGCTTTCTTT
>TRBV4-3|.|.|TRBJ1-2
CASSPGVGSYGYTF
TGCGCCAGCAGCCCAGGGGTGGGGAGCTATGGCTACACCTTC
>TRBV2|.|.|TRBJ2-7
CASSEAGGANYEQYF
TGTGCCAGCAGTGAAGCAGGTGGGGCAAACTACGAGCAGTACTTC
>TRBV7-6|.|.|TRBJ2-1
CASSPGGQREQFF
TGTGCCAGCAGCCCCGGGGGTCAACGGGAGCAGTTCTTC
>TRBV5-1|.|.|TRBJ2-7
CASSLVYRAGSYEQYF
TGCGCCAGCAGCTTGGTTTATAGGGCGGGATCCTACGAGCAGTACTTC
>TRBV4-3|.|.|TRBJ2-4
CASSQEVAPQAKNIQYF
TGCGCCAGCAGCCAAGAGGTCGCCCCCCAAGCCAAAAACATTCAGTACTTC
>TRBV7-9|.|TRBD2|TRBJ2-1
CASSLSLAGAGNEQFF
TGTGCCAGCAGCCTGTCACTAGCGGGAGCCGGGAATGAGCAGTTCTTC
>TRBV4-1|.|.|TRBJ2-5
CASSQALKETQYF
TGCGCCAGCAGCCAAGCCTTAAAAGAGACCCAGTACTTC
>TRBV6-6|.|.|TRBJ2-3
CASSFRANTDTQYF
TGTGCCAGCAGTTTTAGGGCAAACACAGATACGCAGTATTTT
>TRBV5-6|.|.|TRBJ2-1
CASSSSLGNYNEQFF
TGTGCCAGCAGCTCCAGTCTCGGAAACTACAATGAGCAGTTCTTC
>TRBV5-1|few|TRBD2|TRBJ2-7
CASSVGTSGSYEQYF
TGCGCCAGCAGTGTTGGGACTAGCGGCTCCTACGAGCAGTACTTC
>TRBV5-1|.|.|TRBJ2-1
CASSGSRVSDEQFF
TGCGCCAGCTCGGGTAGCCGGGTCTCGGATGAGCAGTTCTTC